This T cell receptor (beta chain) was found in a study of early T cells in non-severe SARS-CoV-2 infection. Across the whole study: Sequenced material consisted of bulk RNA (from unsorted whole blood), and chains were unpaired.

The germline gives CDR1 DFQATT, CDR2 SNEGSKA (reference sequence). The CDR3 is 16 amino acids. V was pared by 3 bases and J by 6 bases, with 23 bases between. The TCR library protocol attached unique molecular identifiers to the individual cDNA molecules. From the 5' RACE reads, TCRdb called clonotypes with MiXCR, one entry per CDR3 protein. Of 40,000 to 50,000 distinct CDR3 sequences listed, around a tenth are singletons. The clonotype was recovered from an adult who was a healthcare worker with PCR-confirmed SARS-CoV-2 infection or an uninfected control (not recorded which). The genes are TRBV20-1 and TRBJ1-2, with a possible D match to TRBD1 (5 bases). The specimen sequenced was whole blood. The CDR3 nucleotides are TGCAGTGCTAGCTCGCCGAGCCAGGGAAATCAGCATGGCTACACCTTC. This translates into CSASSPSQGNQHGYTF.